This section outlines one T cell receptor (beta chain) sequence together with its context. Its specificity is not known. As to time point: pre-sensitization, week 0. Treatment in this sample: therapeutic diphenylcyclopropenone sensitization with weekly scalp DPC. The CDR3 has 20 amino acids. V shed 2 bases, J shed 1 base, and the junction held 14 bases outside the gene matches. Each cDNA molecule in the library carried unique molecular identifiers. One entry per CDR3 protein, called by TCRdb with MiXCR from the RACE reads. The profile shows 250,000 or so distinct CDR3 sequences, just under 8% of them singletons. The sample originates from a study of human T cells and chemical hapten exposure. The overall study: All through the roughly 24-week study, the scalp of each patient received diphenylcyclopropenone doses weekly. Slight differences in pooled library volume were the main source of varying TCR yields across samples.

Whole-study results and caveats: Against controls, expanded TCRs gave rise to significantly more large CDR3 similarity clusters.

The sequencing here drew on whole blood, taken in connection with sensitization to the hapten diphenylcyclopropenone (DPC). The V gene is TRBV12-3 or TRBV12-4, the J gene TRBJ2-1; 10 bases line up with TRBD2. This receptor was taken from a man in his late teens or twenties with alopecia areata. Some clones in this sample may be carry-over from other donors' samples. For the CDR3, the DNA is TGTGCCAGCAGTTTAATCCAGCGGGGGGGTATTTCGACTTCCTACAATGAGCAGTTCTTC. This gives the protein CASSLIQRGGISTSYNEQFF.